These 3 T cell receptor beta chains share one sample of origin, sequenced in a study of cytomegalovirus exposure and HLA in healthy donors. Amplification used 60 Vbeta primers and 13 Jbeta primers. Using immunoSEQ multiplex PCR, the repertoire was profiled, and TCRdb retains in-frame clones only, with some absent. Here the sample spans about 140,000 clones, 80% being singletons. The sample consisted of PBMCs. Receptors were obtained from a man over 45 in good health and CMV-seronegative.

The CDR3 loop reads CASSSGQGDTEAFF. CDR3 bases: TGTGCCAGCAGCTCGGGACAGGGCGACACTGAAGCTTTCTTT. The chain employs TRBV7-9 and TRBJ1-1; 9 bases line up with TRBD1. V lost 4 bases to trimming and J lost 3 bases; unmatched junction nucleotides: 3. The length of the CDR3 is 14 residues. Germline V gene sequence: CDR1 SEHNR, CDR2 FQNEAQ (reference sequence).

The chain combines TRBV5-1 with TRBJ1-2; perhaps TRBD1 as D (6 bases). This CDR3 contains 12 residues. Per the germline V gene, CDR1 is SGHRS and CDR2 is YFSETQ. Deletions cut 5 bases from V and 7 bases from J, with 12 bases between. CDR3 in DNA: TGCGCCAGCAGTCGAGGGGGTGGTGGCTACACCTTC. Its protein is CASSRGGGGYTF.

V is TRBV28 and J is TRBJ1-2; 11 bases line up with TRBD1. The junction had 7 bases not matched to a gene; V was cut back by 10 bases and J by 3 bases. CDR3 length equals 14 residues. Germline values: CDR1 MDHEN, CDR2 SYDVKM. CDR3 sequence (DNA): TGTGCCACTACCGGGACAGGGGGGGACTATGGCTACACCTTC. The encoded protein is CATTGTGGDYGYTF.